This T cell receptor (beta chain) was recovered during a study of Graves' ophthalmopathy and Graves' hyperthyroidism. Overall study: Peripheral blood (taken before any treatment) was collected at initial diagnosis.

General study points: Sensitivity reached approximately 89% and specificity about 80% for a 13-signature model separating ophthalmopathy from stable hyperthyroidism. The model reached around 70% sensitivity and approximately 72% specificity for predicting ophthalmopathy progression.

CDR3 length equals 14 residues. Trimming at V came to 11 bases and at J to 9 bases, leaving 11 bases not matched to a gene. From germline, CDR1 is SGHTA and CDR2 FQGNSA. With respect to this clonotype: Its specificity is unknown.

For repertoire sequencing, the TCR beta CDR3 regions were amplified from RNA transcripts. Investigators did first-round RT-PCR with HTBI primers, then second-round multiplex PCR. TCRdb passed the multiplex PCR reads through MiXCR, listing each CDR3 protein once. The sample yields about 660,000 distinct CDR3 sequences, about 40% seen once. Pregnant or lactating patients and those with other autoimmune diseases or uncontrolled infections were excluded. The origin of this receptor is an adult man with Graves' ophthalmopathy. Material: peripheral blood. This chain joins TRBV7-2 and TRBJ1-6; 9 bases fit TRBD1. The CDR3 loop reads CAWGPGQGTSPLHF. The DNA for the CDR3 is TGTGCCTGGGGACCGGGACAGGGAACTTCACCCCTCCACTTT.